A selection of T cell receptor beta chains follows, all from one sample in a study of blood T cell repertoires in COVID-19. Using immunoSEQ multiplex PCR, the repertoire was profiled, and TCRdb retains in-frame clones only, with some absent. The data show fewer than 200,000 clones, 80% seen once. Sample: peripheral blood. These receptors were collected from a man between 60 and 70 years old with acute or convalescent COVID-19. Each CDR3 is given with its conserved first and last residue. A D gene is named only where the DNA matches it firmly. Clone size, where shown, is once, few, many, or a class for clones that have expanded.

clone_size j_call d_call v_call cdr3_nt cdr3_aa
. TRBJ2-5 . TRBV4-3 TGCGCCAGCAGCCCCGACACTGGTCAGACCCAGTACTTC CASSPDTGQTQYF
few TRBJ1-2 TRBD1 TRBV6-8 TGTGCCAGCAGTGGGACAGGGTGGGGAACTAACTATGGCTACACCTTC CASSGTGWGTNYGYTF
. TRBJ2-2 . TRBV3-1/TRBV3-2 TGTGCCAGTAGGGAGGCCAACACCGGGGAGCTGTTTTTT CASREANTGELFF
. TRBJ1-6 TRBD1 TRBV19 TGTGCCAGTAGTATAGAAGACAGGGTCCTCCACTTT CASSIEDRVLHF
. TRBJ2-5 . TRBV6-5 TGTGCCAGCAGTTACTCGAGAGCGGGCCACGGAAAGACCCAGTACTTC CASSYSRAGHGKTQYF
. TRBJ2-5 TRBD2 TRBV5-1 TGCGCCAGCAGCTTGGGAGGGACTAGCGGGAATCAGTGGGAGACCCAGTACTTC CASSLGGTSGNQWETQYF
. TRBJ1-4 TRBD1 TRBV5-5 TGTGCCAGCAGCCCGGAGGGACAGGGCGAAAAACTGTTTTTT CASSPEGQGEKLFF
few TRBJ1-4 . TRBV28 TGTGCCAGCAGTCCCGACGGGGGAGGCGAAAAACTGTTTTTT CASSPDGGGEKLFF
. TRBJ1-6 . TRBV7-2 TGTGCCAGCAGCTTAAACAGATCACCCCTCCACTTT CASSLNRSPLHF
. TRBJ2-1 TRBD2 TRBV3-1/TRBV3-2 TGTGCCAGCAGCCAAGTTGGGACTAGAGGTAGTAATGAGCAGTTCTTC CASSQVGTRGSNEQFF
. TRBJ1-2 . TRBV4-3 TGCGCCAGCAGCCAAGACGAGGGAGGGATGCTTTATGGCTACACCTTC CASSQDEGGMLYGYTF
. TRBJ2-1 TRBD2 TRBV5-4 TGTGCCAGCAGCAAGGGACTAGCTAATACCTACAATGAGCAGTTCTTC CASSKGLANTYNEQFF
. TRBJ2-7 . TRBV9 TGTGCCAGCAGCGTAGGGGTAGACAGCCTAGGGTTCGAGCAGTACTTC CASSVGVDSLGFEQYF
. TRBJ1-1 . TRBV2 TGTGCCAGCAGTGACGTCAGGGTGTACACTGAAGCTTTCTTT CASSDVRVYTEAFF
once TRBJ2-3 TRBD2 TRBV5-1 TGCGCCAGCAGCCTACTAGCGGGGAGAACAGATACGCAGTATTTT CASSLLAGRTDTQYF
. TRBJ1-1 . TRBV25-1 TGTGCCAGCAGTGAACTTGTAGAAGCTTTCTTT CASSELVEAFF
few TRBJ1-3 . TRBV12-5 TGTGCTAGTGGTCTAGGAGGCTCTGGAAACACCATATATTTT CASGLGGSGNTIYF
once TRBJ1-6 TRBD1 TRBV7-2 TGTGCCAGCAGCTTTGACAGGGGGGGTAATTCACCCCTCCACTTT CASSFDRGGNSPLHF
. TRBJ1-3 . TRBV7-2 TGTGCCAGCAGCTTAGTCCCAGGGCAAGGAAACACCATATATTTT CASSLVPGQGNTIYF
. TRBJ2-7 TRBD2 TRBV4-1 TGCGCCAGCAGCCAACCTACTAGCGGTTCCTACGAGCAGTACTTC CASSQPTSGSYEQYF
. TRBJ1-2 . TRBV5-6 TGTGCCAGCAGCTTAAGGGGCTATGGCTACACCTTC CASSLRGYGYTF
. TRBJ1-2 . TRBV27 TGTGCCAGCAGTTTTAGAGGAGAGTATGGCTACACCTTC CASSFRGEYGYTF
. TRBJ1-3 TRBD1 TRBV4-1 TGCGCCAGCAGACCGACAGGGAGGTCAGGAATTGGAAACACCATATATTTT CASRPTGRSGIGNTIYF
few TRBJ1-6 TRBD1 TRBV30 TGTGCCTGGAGTGGACGGACAGGGAAGTCACCCCTCCACTTT CAWSGRTGKSPLHF
. TRBJ2-2 TRBD1 TRBV24-1 TGTGCCACCAGGACAGGGTACACCGGGGAGCTGTTTTTT CATRTGYTGELFF
. TRBJ1-1 . TRBV10-3 TGTGCCATCAGTGAGTCGGGACAAATGAACACTGAAGCTTTCTTT CAISESGQMNTEAFF
. TRBJ2-1 . TRBV4-1 TGCGCCAGCAGTACAGGTACCTACAATGAGCAGTTCTTC CASSTGTYNEQFF
. TRBJ1-5 . TRBV18 TGTGCCAGCTCACTAAATGGTTACGGGGTTCATCAGCCCCAGCATTTT CASSLNGYGVHQPQHF
. TRBJ1-4 TRBD1 TRBV7-9 TGTGCCAGCAGCTCCGAACCGGGACAGGGGGGGCATGAAAAACTGTTTTTT CASSSEPGQGGHEKLFF
. TRBJ1-5 TRBD1 TRBV7-2 TGTGCCAGCAGCTTGGACAGGGCGGGTCAGCCCCAGCATTTT CASSLDRAGQPQHF
. TRBJ2-3 TRBD1 TRBV15 TGTGCCACCAGCAGCCGGGGACAGAGCACAGATACGCAGTATTTT CATSSRGQSTDTQYF
. TRBJ1-3 . TRBV19 TGTGCCAGTACCCGGGGAGGCCTAAACACCATATATTTT CASTRGGLNTIYF
once TRBJ1-2 TRBD1 TRBV28 TGTGCCAGCAGTTCTCCGGGGACAGGGGGCTTCGGTGGCTACACCTTC CASSSPGTGGFGGYTF
. TRBJ1-2 . TRBV5-4 TGTGCCAGCAGCTTGGGACAGGCCTACGGAGGTGGCTACACCTTC CASSLGQAYGGGYTF
. TRBJ2-7 TRBD2 TRBV28 TGTGCCAGCAGTTCGACTAGCGGGACCTACGAGCAGTACTTC CASSSTSGTYEQYF
. TRBJ2-1 . TRBV7-2 TGTGCCAGCAGCTTAGGACCGGGGTCTAGTGAGCAGTTCTTC CASSLGPGSSEQFF
. TRBJ2-7 TRBD2 TRBV13 TGTGCCAGCAGCTATCCCGCGGGAGGGGGATACGAGCAGTACTTC CASSYPAGGGYEQYF
. TRBJ1-4 TRBD1 TRBV6-7 TGTGCCAGCAGTTACTCCGGGACAGCCCGACGGAATGAAAAACTGTTTTTT CASSYSGTARRNEKLFF
. TRBJ2-3 TRBD2 TRBV18 TGTGCCAGCGCAATAGCGGGGGCCACAGATACGCAGTATTTT CASAIAGATDTQYF
. TRBJ2-5 . TRBV30 TGTGCCTGGAGTGTCCTGAGTGAGGAGACCCAGTACTTC CAWSVLSEETQYF
. TRBJ2-2 TRBD2 TRBV13 TGTGCCAGCAGCTTGAGGGCGGGAGGGGACACCGGGGAGCTGTTTTTT CASSLRAGGDTGELFF
few TRBJ1-2 . TRBV4-1 TGCGCCAGCAGCCCACGGGACACTTCAGGCTACACCTTC CASSPRDTSGYTF
. TRBJ1-3 TRBD1 TRBV10-2 TGCGCCAGCAGTGAACAGGCAGGGGGTGGAAACACCATATATTTT CASSEQAGGGNTIYF
. TRBJ2-7 . TRBV27 TGTGCCAGCAGTTTTGGGTTTGAGGGGGTAGGCGAGCAGTACTTC CASSFGFEGVGEQYF
. TRBJ2-5 TRBD2 TRBV5-6 TGTGCCAGCAGCTTGGCGCGGGGGGGCCAGTACTTC CASSLARGGQYF